A selection of T cell receptor beta chains follows, all from one sample in a study of shared clonotypes between healthy human individuals. Assay: immunoSEQ multiplex PCR; the TCRdb copy retains only in-frame clones and omits some. The sample has about 640,000 clones; roughly 78% are singletons. Sequencing input: memory CD4+ T cells sorted from blood. The receptors were gathered from a woman aged 25 to 45 in good health. Each CDR3 is given without its conserved first and last residue. Size values are once, few and many counts, or a class for expanded clones, and some rows have none.

clone size: -
V gene: TRBV7-8
J gene: TRBJ1-2
CDR3 protein: ASSSGGQGANYGYT

clone size: -
V gene: TRBV29-1
J gene: TRBJ2-3
CDR3 protein: SVEDGLITDTQY

clone size: once
V gene: TRBV28
J gene: TRBJ2-2
CDR3 protein: ASSFSTGELF

clone size: once
V gene: TRBV18
J gene: TRBJ2-7
CDR3 protein: ASSGPLPGRGSYEQY

clone size: once
V gene: TRBV21-1
J gene: TRBJ1-4
CDR3 protein: ASSMGEDRGLVVGEKLF

clone size: -
V gene: TRBV7-2
J gene: TRBJ2-7
CDR3 protein: ASSFTTGPTYEQY

clone size: -
V gene: TRBV14
J gene: TRBJ2-1
CDR3 protein: ASSQDDRPGGEQF

clone size: -
V gene: TRBV7-2
J gene: TRBJ1-1
CDR3 protein: ASSYRRNTEAF

clone size: few
V gene: TRBV11-2
J gene: TRBJ2-2
CDR3 protein: ASSLNAMAVNTGELF

clone size: -
V gene: TRBV19
J gene: TRBJ2-2
CDR3 protein: ASSGGRTGELF

clone size: few
V gene: TRBV30
J gene: TRBJ2-2
CDR3 protein: ASDSGRGTGELF

clone size: -
V gene: TRBV10-3
J gene: TRBJ1-3
CDR3 protein: AIRVGTIGNTIY

clone size: -
V gene: TRBV6-6
J gene: TRBJ1-4
CDR3 protein: ASSPRDRGDEKLF

clone size: -
V gene: TRBV29-1
J gene: TRBJ2-1
CDR3 protein: SATGTSGRYEQF

clone size: few
V gene: TRBV6-1
J gene: TRBJ2-2
CDR3 protein: ASSELGSVGELF

clone size: -
V gene: TRBV19
J gene: TRBJ2-7
CDR3 protein: ASGSMGRAYEQY

clone size: many
V gene: TRBV6-1
J gene: TRBJ1-1
CDR3 protein: ASSPQGANTEAF

clone size: -
V gene: TRBV5-1
J gene: TRBJ1-5
CDR3 protein: ASSLVAGSQPQH

clone size: once
V gene: TRBV28
J gene: TRBJ1-2
CDR3 protein: ASNPLGDYGYT

clone size: once
V gene: TRBV27
J gene: TRBJ2-1
CDR3 protein: ASSLRPSGTSYNEQF

clone size: once
V gene: TRBV14
J gene: TRBJ1-1
CDR3 protein: ASSQGTVNTEAF

clone size: -
V gene: TRBV29-1
J gene: TRBJ1-2
CDR3 protein: SVEALYGYT

clone size: -
V gene: TRBV28
J gene: TRBJ1-2
CDR3 protein: ASSLSVLPGPMGYGYT

clone size: -
V gene: TRBV11-3
J gene: TRBJ2-1
CDR3 protein: ASSLAGNRAPGEQF

clone size: few
V gene: TRBV19
J gene: TRBJ1-1
CDR3 protein: ASSSGRGGTEAF

clone size: -
V gene: TRBV28
J gene: TRBJ1-2
CDR3 protein: ASGPGLRGYT

clone size: -
V gene: TRBV4-1
J gene: TRBJ2-7
CDR3 protein: ASSQGGLAGTSYEQY

clone size: -
V gene: TRBV5-1
J gene: TRBJ1-3
CDR3 protein: ASSSAFSGNTIY

clone size: -
V gene: TRBV7-2
J gene: TRBJ1-5
CDR3 protein: ASSLAVGSNQPQH

clone size: -
V gene: TRBV11-2
J gene: TRBJ1-1
CDR3 protein: ASSLGPGLNTEAF

clone size: -
V gene: TRBV7-2
J gene: TRBJ1-4
CDR3 protein: ASSPWTSGKLF

clone size: -
V gene: TRBV29-1
J gene: TRBJ1-1
CDR3 protein: SGWTGNTEAF

clone size: -
V gene: TRBV2
J gene: TRBJ2-3
CDR3 protein: ASRDTAGITDTQY

clone size: -
V gene: TRBV19
J gene: TRBJ1-1
CDR3 protein: ASSIAITNTEAF

clone size: once
V gene: TRBV4-2
J gene: TRBJ2-1
CDR3 protein: ASSQDIDRGEF

clone size: -
V gene: TRBV5-8
J gene: TRBJ2-5
CDR3 protein: ASSLVETQY

clone size: -
V gene: TRBV18
J gene: TRBJ1-3
CDR3 protein: ASSPPTAYSGNTIY

clone size: once
V gene: TRBV10-1
J gene: TRBJ2-5
CDR3 protein: ASSESRGGGETQY

clone size: -
V gene: TRBV6-4
J gene: TRBJ1-1
CDR3 protein: ASSDSKGQGWTEAF

clone size: -
V gene: TRBV7-9
J gene: TRBJ1-3
CDR3 protein: ASSLVRAGNSGNTIY